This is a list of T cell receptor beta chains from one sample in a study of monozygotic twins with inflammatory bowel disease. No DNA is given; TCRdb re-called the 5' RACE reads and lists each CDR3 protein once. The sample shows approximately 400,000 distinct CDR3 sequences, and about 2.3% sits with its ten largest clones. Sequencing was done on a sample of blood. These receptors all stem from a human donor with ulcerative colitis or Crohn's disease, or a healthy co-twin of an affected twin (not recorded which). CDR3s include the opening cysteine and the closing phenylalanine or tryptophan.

cdr3_aa: CASSSRLGGGLNTGELFF; j_call: TRBJ2-2; v_call: TRBV11-2
cdr3_aa: CSVRAGSGVADTQYF; j_call: TRBJ2-3; v_call: TRBV29-1
cdr3_aa: CASSPIRTSGGLMNTGELFF; j_call: TRBJ2-2; v_call: TRBV27
cdr3_aa: CASSSAGAGYGYTF; j_call: TRBJ1-2; v_call: TRBV5-1
cdr3_aa: CSAGGLRGSYEQYF; j_call: TRBJ2-7; v_call: TRBV20-1
cdr3_aa: CAWSVQGALPLHF; j_call: TRBJ1-6; v_call: TRBV30
cdr3_aa: CASSLAGSSRLAGELFF; j_call: TRBJ2-2; v_call: TRBV7-9
cdr3_aa: CASSPTRDGYTF; j_call: TRBJ1-2; v_call: TRBV7-2
cdr3_aa: CASSEFIPGELFF; j_call: TRBJ2-2; v_call: TRBV25-1
cdr3_aa: CSASRGAGGLTDTQYF; j_call: TRBJ2-3; v_call: TRBV20-1
cdr3_aa: CASSGLAGGSYEQYF; j_call: TRBJ2-7; v_call: TRBV6-2/TRBV6-3
cdr3_aa: CASSPVTSGRGSDTQYF; j_call: TRBJ2-3; v_call: TRBV7-3
cdr3_aa: CASSQESVAGRSNQNHF; j_call: TRBJ2-7; v_call: TRBV4-1
cdr3_aa: CASNGQAGNEQFF; j_call: TRBJ2-1; v_call: TRBV5-1
cdr3_aa: CASSYSPRAYEQYF; j_call: TRBJ2-7; v_call: TRBV6-6
cdr3_aa: CASSARRDRGTNTQYF; j_call: TRBJ2-3; v_call: TRBV11-2
cdr3_aa: CASSRGYEQYF; j_call: TRBJ2-7; v_call: TRBV12-3/TRBV12-4
cdr3_aa: CAWRGGKNTGELFF; j_call: TRBJ2-2; v_call: TRBV30
cdr3_aa: CSATSGGTGELFF; j_call: TRBJ2-2; v_call: TRBV20-1
cdr3_aa: CASSIPPISDEQFF; j_call: TRBJ2-1; v_call: TRBV19
cdr3_aa: CASSPSGGGSEQYF; j_call: TRBJ2-7; v_call: TRBV7-6
cdr3_aa: CATSDLGLSTDTQYF; j_call: TRBJ2-3; v_call: TRBV24-1
cdr3_aa: CASSLGLAGGPDTGELFF; j_call: TRBJ2-2; v_call: TRBV5-1